What follows are 9 T cell receptor beta chains derived from one specimen sequenced in a study of radiation and T cells in renal cell carcinoma. The method was immunoSEQ multiplex PCR; TCRdb's version includes in-frame clones alone and lacks a portion of them. The data contain some 150,000 clones, approximately 87% of them singletons. Time point here: baseline pretreatment blood. Treatment indicated: 15 Gy SBRT to primary tumor, nephrectomy 4 weeks later. The sample in question was blood, obtained from a patient whose treatment included radiotherapy and nephrectomy. The receptor set was obtained from a woman aged 45-65 years with renal cell carcinoma.

The chain uses TRBV9 and TRBJ2-2; TRBD2 matches at 8 bases. V lost 2 bases to trimming and J lost 8 bases; unmatched junction nucleotides: 11. Per germline, CDR1 SGDLS and CDR2 YYNGEE. The CDR3 covers 16 residues. The CDR3 sequence is CASSVTSGSSVGELFF. DNA of the CDR3: TGTGCCAGCAGCGTTACCAGCGGGAGTAGTGTGGGGGAGCTGTTTTTT.

This chain links TRBV5-1 with TRBJ2-3; 7 bases are shared with TRBD1. The germline V gene has CDR1 SGHRS and CDR2 YFSETQ. Trimming at V came to 3 bases and at J to 2 bases, leaving 6 bases not matched to a gene. The CDR3 is made up of 15 amino acids. In DNA form, the CDR3 reads TGCGCCAGCAGCTCCGACAGGGCCAACACAGATACGCAGTATTTT. It encodes CASSSDRANTDTQYF.

The rearrangement joins TRBV5-4 to TRBJ1-6, with D maybe TRBD1 (5 bases). The V end lost 0 bases, the J end lost 11 bases, and 12 bases lay between the germline ends. Germline lookup yields CDR1 SGHNT and CDR2 YYREEE (reference sequence). The CDR3 length is 14 residues. The CDR3: CASSLEQDRAPLHF. The CDR3 region has the DNA TGTGCCAGCAGCTTGGAACAGGATCGGGCACCCCTCCACTTT.

The genes are TRBV15 and TRBJ1-6; no reliable D call. The germline V gene encodes CDR1 LNHNV and CDR2 YYDKDF (reference sequence). The CDR3 covers 14 residues. V was clipped by 6 bases and J by 7 bases, with 13 bases between them. The CDR3 nucleotides read TGTGCCACCAGACTAGGAGGGTACAATTCACCCCTCCACTTT. Its protein product is CATRLGGYNSPLHF.

The DNA of the CDR3 is TGTGCCAGCAGTCCGGGACGGAACTCTGGGGCCAACGTCCTGACTTTC. Its protein is CASSPGRNSGANVLTF. The chain employs TRBV5-6 and TRBJ2-6, with D perhaps being TRBD1 or TRBD2 (5 bases each). Germline loops: CDR1 SGHDT, CDR2 YYEEEE. Trimming left V 5 bases short and J 0 bases short, with 12 bases between. The CDR3 has 16 residues. The full variable domain, its missing parts supplied by reference TRBV5-6 and TRBJ2-6, is DAGVTQSPTHLIKTRGQQVTLRCSPKSGHDTVSWYQQALGQGPQFIFQYYEEEERQRGNFPDRFSGHQFPNYSSELNVNALLLGDSALYLCASSPGRNSGANVLTFGAGSRLTVL.

V usage is TRBV4-3 and J usage is TRBJ2-7, with no clear D. Trimming left V 1 base short and J 1 base short, with 8 bases between. Germline assignment: CDR1 LGHNA and CDR2 YSLEER. The CDR3 extends over 14 amino acids. In DNA, the CDR3 is TGCGCCAGCAGCCAAGGAGTCTATTCCTACGAGCAGTACTTC. Encoded protein: CASSQGVYSYEQYF.

CDR3 amino acids: CASSIGRGITDTQYF. The CDR3 coding sequence is TGTGCCAGTAGTATAGGGCGAGGAATCACAGATACGCAGTATTTT. The V call is TRBV19, the J call TRBJ2-3; unclear D gene. There are 15 residues in the CDR3. Between the trimmed V and J ends, which lost 1 base and 2 bases, there was a span of 10 bases. Germline CDR1 and CDR2: LNHDA and SQIVND (reference sequence).

On this clone: The same CDR3 is also encoded by other DNA sequences in this sample. J is TRBJ2-5 and V is TRBV28; D call uncertain. CDR3 length: 13 amino acids. Trimming took off 2 bases at V and 1 base at J, with 5 bases between the two ends. Per the germline V gene, CDR1 is MDHEN and CDR2 is SYDVKM. The CDR3 DNA follows: TGTGCCAGCAGTTTAACCCTCCAAGAGACCCAGTACTTC. As protein: CASSLTLQETQYF.

This rearrangement joins TRBV9 to TRBJ2-6; D unresolved. CDR1 and CDR2 (germline): SGDLS, YYNGEE. The CDR3 length is 16 residues. V lost 2 bases to trimming and J lost 2 bases, with 11 bases between them. This CDR3 reads CASSVSSLAGANVLTF. CDR3 coding DNA: TGTGCCAGCAGCGTTTCCAGTTTGGCTGGGGCCAACGTCCTGACTTTC. The complete variable domain, with remaining parts taken from reference TRBV9 and TRBJ2-6, reads DSGVTQTPKHLITATGQRVTLRCSPRSGDLSVYWYQQSLDQGLQFLIQYYNGEERAKGNILERFSAQQFPDLHSELNLSSLELGDSALYFCASSVSSLAGANVLTFGAGSRLTVL.